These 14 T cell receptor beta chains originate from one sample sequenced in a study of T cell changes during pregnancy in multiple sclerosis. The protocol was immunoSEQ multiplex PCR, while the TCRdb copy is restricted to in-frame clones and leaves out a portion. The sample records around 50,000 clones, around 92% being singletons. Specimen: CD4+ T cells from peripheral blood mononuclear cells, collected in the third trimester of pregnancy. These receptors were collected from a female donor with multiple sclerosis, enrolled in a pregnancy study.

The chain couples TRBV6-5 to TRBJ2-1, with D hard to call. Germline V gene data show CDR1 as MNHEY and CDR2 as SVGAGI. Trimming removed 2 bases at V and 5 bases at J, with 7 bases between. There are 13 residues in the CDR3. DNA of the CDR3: TGTGCCAGCAGTTACGGGCTCGACAATGAGCAGTTCTTC. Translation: CASSYGLDNEQFF.

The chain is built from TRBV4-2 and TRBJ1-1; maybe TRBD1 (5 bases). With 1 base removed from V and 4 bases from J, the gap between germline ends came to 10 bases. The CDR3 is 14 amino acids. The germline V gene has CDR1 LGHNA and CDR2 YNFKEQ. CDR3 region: CASSQVRTRTEAFF. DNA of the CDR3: TGTGCCAGCAGCCAAGTTAGGACACGCACTGAAGCTTTCTTT.

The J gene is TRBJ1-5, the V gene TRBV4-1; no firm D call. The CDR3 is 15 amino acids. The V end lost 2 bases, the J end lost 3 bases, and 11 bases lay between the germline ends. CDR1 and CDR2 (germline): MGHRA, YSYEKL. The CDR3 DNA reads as TGCGCCAGCAGCCAACTGAGCGTACCCAATCAGCCCCAGCATTTT. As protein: CASSQLSVPNQPQHF.

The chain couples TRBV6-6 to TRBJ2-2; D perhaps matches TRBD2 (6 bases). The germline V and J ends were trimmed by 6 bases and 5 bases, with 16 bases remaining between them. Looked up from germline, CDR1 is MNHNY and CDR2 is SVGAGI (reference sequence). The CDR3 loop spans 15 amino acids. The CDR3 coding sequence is TGTGCCAGCAGCCCCCCCAGCGGAGGGACCGGGGAGCTGTTTTTT. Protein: CASSPPSGGTGELFF.

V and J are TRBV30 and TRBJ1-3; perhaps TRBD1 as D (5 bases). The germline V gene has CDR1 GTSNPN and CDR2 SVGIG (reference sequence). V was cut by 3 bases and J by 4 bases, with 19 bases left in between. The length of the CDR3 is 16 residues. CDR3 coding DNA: TGTGCCTGGAGGCTGAAGGCGGGACGTTCGGGAAACACCATATATTTT. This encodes CAWRLKAGRSGNTIYF.

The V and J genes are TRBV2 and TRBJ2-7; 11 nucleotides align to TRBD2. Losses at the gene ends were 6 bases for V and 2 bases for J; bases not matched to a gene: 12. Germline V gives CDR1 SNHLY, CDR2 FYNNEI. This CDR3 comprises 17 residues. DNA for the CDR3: TGTGCCAGCAGCCCAAACCCTCTAGCGGGAGGTGCCTACGAGCAGTACTTC. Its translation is CASSPNPLAGGAYEQYF.

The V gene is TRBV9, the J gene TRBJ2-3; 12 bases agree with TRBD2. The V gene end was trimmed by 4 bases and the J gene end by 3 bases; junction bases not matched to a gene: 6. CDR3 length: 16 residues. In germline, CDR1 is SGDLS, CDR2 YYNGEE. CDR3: CASSPRLAGATDTQYF. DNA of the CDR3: TGTGCCAGCAGCCCGCGACTAGCGGGAGCAACAGATACGCAGTATTTT.

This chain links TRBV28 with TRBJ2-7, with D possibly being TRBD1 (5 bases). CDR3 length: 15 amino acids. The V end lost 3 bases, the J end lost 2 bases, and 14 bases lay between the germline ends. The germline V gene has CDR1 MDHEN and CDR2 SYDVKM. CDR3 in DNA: TGTGCCAGCAGTTTTCCATTTCAGGGAACCTACGAGCAGTACTTC. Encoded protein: CASSFPFQGTYEQYF.

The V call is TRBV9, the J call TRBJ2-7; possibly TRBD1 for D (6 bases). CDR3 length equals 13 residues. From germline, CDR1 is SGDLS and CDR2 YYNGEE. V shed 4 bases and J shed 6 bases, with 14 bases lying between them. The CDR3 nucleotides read TGTGCCAGCAGCCCGGCAGGGGTGCGCGAGCAGTACTTC. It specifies CASSPAGVREQYF.

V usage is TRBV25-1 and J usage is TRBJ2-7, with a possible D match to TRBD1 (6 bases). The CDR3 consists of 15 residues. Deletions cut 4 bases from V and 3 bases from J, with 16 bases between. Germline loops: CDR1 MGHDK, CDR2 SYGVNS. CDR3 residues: CASSGLDSGGYEQYF. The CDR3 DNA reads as TGTGCCAGCAGTGGCCTGGACAGCGGAGGCTACGAGCAGTACTTC.

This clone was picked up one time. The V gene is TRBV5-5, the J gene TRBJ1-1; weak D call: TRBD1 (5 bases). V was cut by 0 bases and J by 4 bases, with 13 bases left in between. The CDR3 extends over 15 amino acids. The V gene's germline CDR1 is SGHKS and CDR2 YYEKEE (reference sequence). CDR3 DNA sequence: TGTGCCAGCAGCTTGGCGGCAGGGAGGACCACTGAAGCTTTCTTT. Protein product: CASSLAAGRTTEAFF.

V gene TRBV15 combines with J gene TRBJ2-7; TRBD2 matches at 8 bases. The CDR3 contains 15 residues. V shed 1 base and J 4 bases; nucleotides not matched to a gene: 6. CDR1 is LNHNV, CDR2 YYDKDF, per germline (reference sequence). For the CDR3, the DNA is TGTGCCACCAGCAGAGCCGGGGCGGGAGGTTACGAGCAGTACTTC. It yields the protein CATSRAGAGGYEQYF.

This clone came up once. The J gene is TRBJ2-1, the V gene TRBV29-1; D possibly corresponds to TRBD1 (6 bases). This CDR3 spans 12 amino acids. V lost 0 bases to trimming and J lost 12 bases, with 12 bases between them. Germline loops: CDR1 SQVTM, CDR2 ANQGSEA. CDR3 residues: CSVEDPPQGQFF. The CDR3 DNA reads TGCAGCGTTGAAGATCCCCCACAGGGGCAGTTCTTC.

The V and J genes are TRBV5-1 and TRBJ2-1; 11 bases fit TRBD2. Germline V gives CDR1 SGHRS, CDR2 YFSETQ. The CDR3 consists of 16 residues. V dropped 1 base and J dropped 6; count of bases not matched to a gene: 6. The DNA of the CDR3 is TGCGCCAGCAGCTTGCCCCGGCTAGCGGGAGGCAATGAGCAGTTCTTC. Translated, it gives CASSLPRLAGGNEQFF.